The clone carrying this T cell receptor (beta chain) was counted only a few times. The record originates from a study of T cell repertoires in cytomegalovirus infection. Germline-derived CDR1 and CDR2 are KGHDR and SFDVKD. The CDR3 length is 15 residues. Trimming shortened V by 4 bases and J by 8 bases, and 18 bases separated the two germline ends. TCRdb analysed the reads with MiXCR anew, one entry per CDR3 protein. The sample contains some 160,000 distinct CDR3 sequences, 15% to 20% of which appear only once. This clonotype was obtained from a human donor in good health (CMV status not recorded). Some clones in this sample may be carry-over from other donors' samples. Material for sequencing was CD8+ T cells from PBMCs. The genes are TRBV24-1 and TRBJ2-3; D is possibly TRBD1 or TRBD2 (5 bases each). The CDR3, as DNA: TGTGCCACCAGTGAATTGGACAAGGAGGTCGGTACGCAGTATTTT. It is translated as CATSELDKEVGTQYF.